Listed below are T cell receptor beta chains from one sample, sequenced in a study of blood T cell repertoires in COVID-19. Assay: immunoSEQ multiplex PCR; the TCRdb copy retains only in-frame clones and omits some. The sample lists fewer than 150,000 clones; 78% were seen once. Sequences were obtained from peripheral blood. These receptors were taken from a man in his 60s who had recovered from COVID-19. Each CDR3 is given with its conserved first and last residue. A D gene is named only where the DNA matches it firmly. The size field is filled for only some rows; it gives once, few, many or a size class.

j_gene	v_gene	abundance	d_gene	CDR3nt	CDR3aa
TRBJ2-3	TRBV6-5	-	-	TGTGCCAGCAGGGGACCCAGGGGGGGCACAGATACGCAGTATTTT	CASRGPRGGTDTQYF
TRBJ2-7	TRBV30	-	-	TGTGCCTGGAGTGTCTCGCAGGGACACCGACTCTCCTACGAGCAGTACTTC	CAWSVSQGHRLSYEQYF
TRBJ2-3	TRBV7-2	-	-	TGTGCCAGCAGCTCCCGAGGGACAGATACGCAGTATTTT	CASSSRGTDTQYF
TRBJ2-2	TRBV19	-	-	TGTGCCAGTAGTATGGAGGCAGTTGGCAACACCGGGGAGCTGTTTTTT	CASSMEAVGNTGELFF
TRBJ2-4	TRBV7-2	-	-	TGTGCCAGCAGGGGGATTCCAGGGCTAAACATTCAGTACTTC	CASRGIPGLNIQYF
TRBJ1-5	TRBV4-3	-	-	TGCGCCAGCAGCCAAGATAGGAGTTACTATAGCAATCAGCCCCAGCATTTT	CASSQDRSYYSNQPQHF
TRBJ2-2	TRBV4-2	once	-	TGTGCCAGCAGCCAAGTAGAGGACTACACCGGGGAGCTGTTTTTT	CASSQVEDYTGELFF
TRBJ1-1	TRBV9	-	TRBD1	TGTGCCAGCAGCGTAGGGGGACAGGTGAACACTGAAGCTTTCTTT	CASSVGGQVNTEAFF
TRBJ2-2	TRBV5-4	-	-	TGTGCCAGCAGCTTGGGGGTTAGCATCCCCGGGGAGCTGTTTTTT	CASSLGVSIPGELFF
TRBJ1-5	TRBV9	-	-	TGTGCCAGCAGCGTAGGAGGAGGCCCGGAGCCCCAGCATTTT	CASSVGGGPEPQHF
TRBJ2-3	TRBV7-9	-	TRBD1	TGTGCCAGCAGCCCCCTGGTGGGACAGGGCACAGATACGCAGTATTTT	CASSPLVGQGTDTQYF
TRBJ1-2	TRBV30	-	-	TGTGCCTGGAGTGGGGGCAGGGGTGGGGGCTACACCTTC	CAWSGGRGGGYTF
TRBJ2-1	TRBV27	-	-	TGTGCCAGCAGTTTATCAGTGGGGCTTAGCTCCTACAATGAGCAGTTCTTC	CASSLSVGLSSYNEQFF
TRBJ1-1	TRBV7-3	-	-	TGTGCCAGCAGCTTACAGGGGAACACTGAAGCTTTCTTT	CASSLQGNTEAFF
TRBJ1-6	TRBV20-1	-	-	TGCAGTGCTAGTGGGGGGGTTGGCAATTCACCCCTCCACTTT	CSASGGVGNSPLHF
TRBJ1-2	TRBV27	few	-	TGTGCCAGCAGTAGCACCCCGGGCAGGGCTACCTATGGCTACACCTTC	CASSSTPGRATYGYTF
TRBJ2-7	TRBV30	-	-	TGTGCCTGGAGTGTATCGTACAAAGCCTACGAGCAGTACTTC	CAWSVSYKAYEQYF
TRBJ2-5	TRBV9	-	TRBD2	TGTGCCAGCAGCCCCCGACTAGCGGGAGGGCAAGAGACCCAGTACTTC	CASSPRLAGGQETQYF
TRBJ1-2	TRBV20-1	-	-	TGCAGTGCTGAGACGGGCTATGGCTACACCTTC	CSAETGYGYTF
TRBJ2-5	TRBV11-2	-	-	TGTGCCAGCAGCTTAGATTCGAGGGAAGAGACCCAGTACTTC	CASSLDSREETQYF
TRBJ1-4	TRBV5-5	-	TRBD1	TGTGCCAGCAGCACCGGACAGGGCTCTAATGAAAAACTGTTTTTT	CASSTGQGSNEKLFF
TRBJ2-1	TRBV28	-	-	TGTGCCAGCAGTTTAGCGAGCTCCTACAATGAGCAGTTCTTC	CASSLASSYNEQFF
TRBJ1-1	TRBV2	once	TRBD1	TGTGCCAGCAGTGAAGACAGGGGGCAGAAAGCTTTCTTT	CASSEDRGQKAFF
TRBJ1-4	TRBV6-5	few	-	TGTGCCAGCAAGTCAGGGTACATCGGTAATGAAAAACTGTTTTTT	CASKSGYIGNEKLFF
TRBJ2-3	TRBV3-1/TRBV3-2	few	-	TGTGCCAGCAGCCAAGTCCTTTCTGATACGCAGTATTTT	CASSQVLSDTQYF
TRBJ1-2	TRBV2	-	TRBD1	TGTGCCAGCAGATCCGGGACAGGGGGGAACTATGGCTACACCTTC	CASRSGTGGNYGYTF
TRBJ2-7	TRBV4-3	-	TRBD1	TGCGCCAGCAGCCAAGATCCCGGGACAGGCGGGTCCGAGCAGTACTTC	CASSQDPGTGGSEQYF
TRBJ2-6	TRBV6-2/TRBV6-3	-	-	TGTGCCAGCAGTTACTCGATCGGGATTTCTGGGGCCAACGTCCTGACTTTC	CASSYSIGISGANVLTF